This paragraph covers one TCR beta chain sequence. Its specificity is unknown. The data were obtained in a study of yellow fever vaccine responses in identical twins. TCRdb redid the calling of the RT-PCR reads with MiXCR, one entry per CDR3 protein. The sample holds 1,200 or so distinct CDR3 sequences, around 82% seen once. Study-wide findings and caveats: Reportedly, the T cell response mounted by twins to vaccine seemed partly convergent, partly personalized.

The V gene lost 0 bases and the J gene lost 4 bases, with 11 bases spanning the gap. The CDR3 spans 15 residues. Germline V gene sequence: CDR1 SGHRS, CDR2 YFSETQ. Material: T cells from blood (PBMCs), unsorted or a sorted subset (not recorded which), obtained before or after yellow fever vaccination (not recorded which). This sequence originates from a female donor who received the yellow fever vaccine. The chain is built from TRBV5-1 and TRBJ2-1; no clear D. This CDR3 is CASSLVSELYNEQFF. For the CDR3, the DNA is TGCGCCAGCAGCTTGGTTTCGGAGCTTTACAATGAGCAGTTCTTC. Complete variable domain (other parts from reference TRBV5-1 and TRBJ2-1): KAGVTQTPRYLIKTRGQQVTLSCSPISGHRSVSWYQQTPGQGLQFLFEYFSETQRNKGNFPGRFSGRQFSNSRSEMNVSTLELGDSALYLCASSLVSELYNEQFFGPGTRLTVL.